Listed here are 18 T cell receptor beta chains from one sample, sequenced in a study of cytomegalovirus exposure and HLA in healthy donors. The PCR used 60 Vbeta and 13 Jbeta primers. Clones were sequenced by immunoSEQ multiplex PCR, and TCRdb holds only the in-frame ones, with some missing. The sample consists of 150,000 to 200,000 clones, approximately 86% of them appearing once. Sequencing used PBMCs. Receptors were obtained from a woman between 18 and 29 years old in good health and CMV-seronegative.

The CDR3 loop reads CASSSQLAGASTDTQYF. The CDR3 DNA follows: TGCGCCAGCAGCTCCCAACTAGCGGGAGCTAGCACAGATACGCAGTATTTT. The chain employs TRBV5-1 and TRBJ2-3; 11 bases line up with TRBD2. CDR3 length: 17 residues. Losses at the gene ends were 3 bases for V and 0 bases for J; bases not matched to a gene: 6. Germline lookup yields CDR1 SGHRS and CDR2 YFSETQ.

This chain uses TRBV5-1 with TRBJ2-5, with 13 bases aligning to TRBD2. V gave up 0 bases and J gave up 4 bases; unmatched junction bases: 6. CDR1 is SGHRS, CDR2 YFSETQ, per germline. This CDR3 has 17 residues. The CDR3 reads CASSLATSGRAPETQYF. The CDR3 DNA reads TGCGCCAGCAGCTTGGCCACTAGCGGGAGGGCCCCAGAGACCCAGTACTTC.

The J gene is TRBJ1-1, the V gene TRBV7-9, with TRBD1 matching 7 bases. The CDR3 contains 16 residues. Germline V CDR1 and CDR2: SEHNR, FQNEAQ (reference sequence). The J segment lost 0 bases and the V segment lost 1 base, leaving 5 bases of the junction unmatched. CDR3 nucleotides: TGTGCCAGCAGCTTAGGACAGGGTTTGGTGAACACTGAAGCTTTCTTT. It is translated as CASSLGQGLVNTEAFF. Full variable domain (remainder filled in from reference TRBV7-9 and TRBJ1-1): DTGVSQNPRHKITKRGQNVTFRCDPISEHNRLYWYRQTLGQGPEFLTYFQNEAQLEKSRLLSDRFSAERPKGSFSTLEIQRTEQGDSAMYLCASSLGQGLVNTEAFFGQGTRLTVV.

The chain uses TRBV29-1 and TRBJ2-3; TRBD1 might be the D (5 bases). This CDR3 has 11 amino acids. V lost 6 bases and J 6 bases, leaving 10 bases between the germline ends. The germline CDR1 and CDR2 sequences are SQVTM and ANQGSEA. In DNA form, the CDR3 reads TGCAGCGTGGGGCCAGGGGATACGCAGTATTTT. As protein: CSVGPGDTQYF.

This rearrangement joins TRBV11-2 to TRBJ1-2; tentatively, D is TRBD1 (5 bases). The CDR3 runs to 13 residues. The germline V gene has CDR1 SGHAT and CDR2 FQNNGV. Trimming cost V 7 bases and J 0 bases, with 9 bases left between them. CDR3 protein: CASNDSPNYGYTF. The CDR3 DNA follows: TGTGCCAGCAACGACAGCCCTAACTATGGCTACACCTTC.

The gene calls are TRBV7-2 and TRBJ1-2; weak D call: TRBD1 (5 bases). The V gene's germline CDR1 is SGHTA and CDR2 FQGNSA. V dropped 1 base and J dropped 2 bases, with 8 bases sitting between them. The CDR3 runs to 14 residues. This CDR3 reads CASSLGQMNYGYTF. CDR3 sequence (DNA): TGTGCCAGCAGCTTAGGACAGATGAACTATGGCTACACCTTC.

V is TRBV9 and J is TRBJ2-5, with D possibly TRBD2 on 6 matching bases. The J call could be wrong; TRBJ2-7 is a better fit for the DNA end. The CDR3 extends over 13 amino acids. Germline loops: CDR1 SGDLS, CDR2 YYNGEE. The CDR3 region is CASSRGSIDEQYF. CDR3 nucleotide sequence: TGTGCCAGTAGCCGGGGGAGTATCGACGAGCAGTACTTC.

V and J are TRBV19 and TRBJ1-5; 8 bases agree with TRBD1. This CDR3 region has 12 residues. Germline CDR1 reads LNHDA; CDR2 reads SQIVND (reference sequence). The V segment lost 8 bases and the J segment 5 bases; nucleotides outside the gene matches: 2. CDR3 nucleotide sequence: TGTGCCAGTGAACAGGGGGATCAGCCCCAGCATTTT. As protein: CASEQGDQPQHF.

The CDR3 spells CASSGEQGASGYTF. The CDR3 DNA is TGTGCCAGCAGCGGCGAACAGGGGGCTTCTGGCTACACCTTC. This chain links TRBV5-4 with TRBJ1-2, with 9 bases aligning to TRBD1. The V gene end was trimmed by 4 bases and the J gene end by 7 bases; junction bases not matched to a gene: 8. Per germline, CDR1 SGHNT and CDR2 YYREEE (reference sequence). This CDR3 contains 14 residues.

The chain has TRBV5-1 and TRBJ2-7; D is possibly TRBD1 (6 bases). Per the germline V gene, CDR1 is SGHRS and CDR2 is YFSETQ. The V end lost 1 base, the J end lost 3 bases, and 14 bases lay between the germline ends. The CDR3 contains 15 residues. CDR3: CASSLRAGVGYEQYF. The DNA of the CDR3 is TGCGCCAGCAGCTTGAGGGCAGGGGTGGGCTACGAGCAGTACTTC.

The chain recombines TRBV28 with TRBJ1-5; 8 nucleotides align to TRBD1. This CDR3 has 16 residues. Germline CDR1 is MDHEN and CDR2 is SYDVKM. Germline trimming cut 5 bases from V and 3 bases from J; bases unmatched to any gene: 9. The CDR3 region is CASSPTGQGINQPQHF. The DNA for the CDR3 is TGTGCCAGCAGTCCCACCGGACAGGGCATCAATCAGCCCCAGCATTTT. The full variable domain, completed using reference TRBV28 and TRBJ1-5, is DVKVTQSSRYLVKRTGEKVFLECVQDMDHENMFWYRQDPGLGLRLIYFSYDVKMKEKGDIPEGYSVSREKKERFSLILESASTNQTSMYLCASSPTGQGINQPQHFGDGTRLSIL.

The chain joins TRBV7-2 to TRBJ2-2, with 7 bases lining up with TRBD1. The CDR3 covers 16 residues. V trimming: 5 bases; J trimming: 3 bases; junction bases outside the gene matches: 9. The germline V gene has CDR1 SGHTA and CDR2 FQGNSA. The CDR3 region has the DNA TGTGCCAGCAGCAAACGACAGGGATCGTACACCGGGGAGCTGTTTTTT. Amino acids: CASSKRQGSYTGELFF.

The chain combines TRBV7-2 with TRBJ1-5, with D perhaps TRBD1 (6 bases). The germline V gene has CDR1 SGHTA and CDR2 FQGNSA. The CDR3 runs 18 residues. V shed 0 bases and J shed 0 bases, with 15 bases lying between them. The CDR3: CASSLAGLGGYSNQPQHF. The CDR3 DNA sequence: TGTGCCAGCAGCTTAGCGGGCTTAGGGGGATATAGCAATCAGCCCCAGCATTTT.

The genes are TRBV28 and TRBJ2-5; 13 bases align to TRBD2. CDR1 and CDR2 from the germline V gene are MDHEN and SYDVKM. This CDR3 has 17 residues. The V gene end was trimmed by 3 bases and the J gene end by 4 bases; junction bases not matched to a gene: 8. CDR3 nucleotides: TGTGCCAGCAGTTTTCCTCGACTAGCGGGGGGATCAGAGACCCAGTACTTC. Translating gives CASSFPRLAGGSETQYF.

This clone came up once. The CDR3 here is CASSQEELALEVDTQYF. The CDR3 coding sequence is TGCGCCAGCAGCCAAGAGGAACTAGCTTTGGAAGTAGATACGCAGTATTTT. The V and J genes are TRBV4-1 and TRBJ2-3; D possibly corresponds to TRBD2 (6 bases). The CDR3 has 17 residues. Per the germline V gene, CDR1 is MGHRA and CDR2 is YSYEKL. Trimming left V 0 bases short and J 5 bases short, with 18 bases between.

Concerning this clone itself: This sample also contains other DNA sequences that code for the same CDR3. CDR3 DNA sequence: TGTGCCAGTAGTATCCGCACAGGGGGCGACGAGCAGTACTTC. It yields the protein CASSIRTGGDEQYF. This chain uses TRBV19 with TRBJ2-7; the match to TRBD1 covers 9 bases. The CDR3 totals 14 residues. With V trimmed by 3 bases and J by 5 bases, 5 bases remained unmatched. Germline CDR1 is LNHDA and CDR2 is SQIVND (reference sequence).

The chain employs TRBV30 and TRBJ2-4; 7 positions match TRBD1. Germline values: CDR1 GTSNPN, CDR2 SVGIG (reference sequence). The CDR3 sequence is 14 residues long. With 2 bases clipped from V and 4 bases from J, the junction kept 5 bases outside the gene matches. The CDR3 bases are TGTGCCTGGAGTATTACAGGGGCGAAAAACATTCAGTACTTC. This sequence encodes CAWSITGAKNIQYF. Combining the CDR3 with reference TRBV30 and TRBJ2-4 gives the whole variable domain SQTIHQWPATLVQPVGSPLSLECTVEGTSNPNLYWYRQAAGRGLQLLFYSVGIGQISSEVPQNLSASRPQDRQFILSSKKLLLSDSGFYLCAWSITGAKNIQYFGAGTRLSVL.

The chain links TRBV5-8 to TRBJ2-7, with D possibly matching TRBD2 (6 bases). Trimming pared 4 bases from V and 4 bases from J, leaving 21 bases between. The germline V gene has CDR1 SGHTS and CDR2 YDEGEE. The CDR3 length is 16 residues. In DNA, the CDR3 is TGTGCCAGCAGCCCGGGACTGACCCGCCGTCATTACGAGCAGTACTTC. It codes for CASSPGLTRRHYEQYF.